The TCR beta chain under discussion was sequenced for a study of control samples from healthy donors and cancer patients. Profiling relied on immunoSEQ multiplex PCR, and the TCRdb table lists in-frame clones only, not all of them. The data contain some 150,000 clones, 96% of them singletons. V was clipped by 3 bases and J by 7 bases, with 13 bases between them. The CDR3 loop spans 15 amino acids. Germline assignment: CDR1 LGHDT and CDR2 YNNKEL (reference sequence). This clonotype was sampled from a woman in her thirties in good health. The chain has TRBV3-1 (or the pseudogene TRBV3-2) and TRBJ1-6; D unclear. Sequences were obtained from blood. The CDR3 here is CASSQTDGRNSPLHF. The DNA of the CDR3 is TGTGCCAGCAGCCAGACCGACGGCAGGAATTCACCCCTCCACTTT.